A selection of T cell receptor beta chains follows, all from one sample in a study of OX40 agonist ivuxolimab in advanced cancers. The assay was immunoSEQ multiplex PCR, and TCRdb's table has in-frame clones only and misses some. The table shows tens of thousands of clones, with 82% occurring only once. The source was CD4+ or CD8+ T cells sorted from blood, collected in a trial of the OX40 agonist ivuxolimab. Receptors originate from an adult with an advanced solid tumor such as melanoma, head and neck, liver or kidney cancer. The CDR3 runs from the conserved cysteine through the conserved F or W.

j_call v_call cdr3_aa
TRBJ2-7 TRBV6-5 CASSRSGGIGVEQYF
TRBJ1-1 TRBV6-5 CASSRQGTTTEAFF
TRBJ2-2 TRBV6-6 CASSYSSGGAGGELFF
TRBJ1-2 TRBV2 CASSDGLQINGYTF
TRBJ2-7 TRBV30 CAWSVRGNSEQYF
TRBJ2-1 TRBV27 CASSVSGRSYNEQFF
TRBJ2-5 TRBV11-3 CASSPQPLVGETQYF
TRBJ1-5 TRBV4-1 CASSQGSGLGPQHF
TRBJ1-6 TRBV9 CASSVGTGGSSPLHF
TRBJ1-4 TRBV30 CAWSPGLSREKLFF
TRBJ1-1 TRBV18 CASSPQGRRNTEAFF
TRBJ1-1 TRBV7-2 CASSLVGLGQGAVAFF
TRBJ2-7 TRBV23-1 CASNSQALLRAYEQYF
TRBJ1-4 TRBV6-5 CASSYRTNEKLFF
TRBJ2-5 TRBV7-2 CASTIKGARQETQYF
TRBJ1-2 TRBV27 CASRTRDRGFNYGYTF
TRBJ1-1 TRBV11-1 CASSLVPQGTVNTEAFF
TRBJ1-5 TRBV5-4 CASSSTPGFQPQHF
TRBJ1-6 TRBV7-6 CASSLVLGDNSPLHF
TRBJ1-5 TRBV4-1 CASSLSLGRADQPQHF
TRBJ2-5 TRBV11-2 CASSLDRLRRTGQETQYF
TRBJ1-1 TRBV19 CASSIEGVNTEAFF
TRBJ1-5 TRBV5-1 CASSLEGGRQPQHF
TRBJ1-5 TRBV27 CASSLSYSNQPQHF
TRBJ2-1 TRBV6-1 CASSAKGTSFGEQFF
TRBJ1-5 TRBV15 CATSRDRNQPQHF
TRBJ1-1 TRBV18 CASSSGQNTEAFF
TRBJ2-1 TRBV5-1 CASSLSETGSYNEQFF
TRBJ1-1 TRBV7-3 CASSRGTVDTEAFF
TRBJ1-3 TRBV5-6 CASSLADGNTIYF
TRBJ2-1 TRBV9 CASSTRTGNNEQFF
TRBJ2-7 TRBV2 CASSGEAYFREQYF
TRBJ2-7 TRBV6-5 CASSRIGGEQYF
TRBJ2-3 TRBV30 CAWSRGGTDTQYF
TRBJ2-3 TRBV9 CASSVELAGGIFTDTQYF
TRBJ2-5 TRBV29-1 CSVDPGLGGTQYF
TRBJ2-1 TRBV7-6 CASSSGTTNAGFF
TRBJ2-5 TRBV5-8 CASSLSGRVAETQYF
TRBJ2-7 TRBV7-2 CASSLMGLAAYEQYF
TRBJ1-2 TRBV19 CASSNQGNYGYTF
TRBJ1-2 TRBV5-1 CASNLGQGIAGYTF
TRBJ2-2 TRBV19 CASSIELRTVYTGELFF